Following are 10 T cell receptor beta chains from one sample sequenced in a study of blood T cell repertoires in COVID-19. Profiled with immunoSEQ multiplex PCR; TCRdb holds only in-frame clones, not every one. The sample lists around 120,000 clones, just over 90% occurring once. Specimen: peripheral blood. These receptors originate from a human donor with active COVID-19. The donor label of this sample is uncertain.

The chain couples TRBV30 to TRBJ1-5; 9 bases fit TRBD1. The J segment lost 0 bases and the V segment lost 2 bases, leaving 11 bases of the junction unmatched. The CDR3 is made up of 18 amino acids. Germline V CDR1 and CDR2: GTSNPN, SVGIG (reference sequence). CDR3 residues: CAWSPRGTGPYSNQPQHF. Written as DNA, the CDR3 is TGTGCCTGGAGTCCTCGGGGGACAGGGCCTTATAGCAATCAGCCCCAGCATTTT.

The CDR3 spells CASSLDYRGTPQHF. Here the CDR3 DNA reads TGTGCCAGCAGCTTAGACTACAGGGGTACGCCCCAGCATTTT. The chain joins TRBV7-2 to TRBJ1-5; 7 nucleotides align to TRBD1. The CDR3 has 14 residues. CDR1 is SGHTA, CDR2 FQGNSA, per germline. V gave up 1 base and J gave up 9 bases; unmatched junction bases: 6.

V usage is TRBV28 and J usage is TRBJ2-1; perhaps TRBD2 as D (5 bases). V was cut by 2 bases and J by 4 bases, with 12 bases left in between. The germline V gene has CDR1 MDHEN and CDR2 SYDVKM. The CDR3 has 15 amino acids. The CDR3 sequence is CASSLVPGTYNEQFF. The DNA for the CDR3 is TGTGCCAGCAGTTTAGTCCCGGGAACTTACAATGAGCAGTTCTTC. Together with reference TRBV28 and TRBJ2-1, the CDR3 gives the full variable domain: DVKVTQSSRYLVKRTGEKVFLECVQDMDHENMFWYRQDPGLGLRLIYFSYDVKMKEKGDIPEGYSVSREKKERFSLILESASTNQTSMYLCASSLVPGTYNEQFFGPGTRLTVL.

The chain links TRBV7-2 to TRBJ2-5, with 8 bases aligning to TRBD1. V shed 5 bases and J 5 bases; nucleotides not matched to a gene: 10. The CDR3 loop spans 15 amino acids. The germline V gene has CDR1 SGHTA and CDR2 FQGNSA. The CDR3 spells CASSPPRTGRETQYF. Here the CDR3 DNA reads TGTGCCAGCAGCCCCCCCCGGACAGGGCGGGAGACCCAGTACTTC.

The chain is built from TRBV29-1 and TRBJ2-5; D is perhaps TRBD1 (5 bases). The J call may be mistaken, given a closer DNA end match to TRBJ2-7. The CDR3 is made up of 15 amino acids. Germline-derived CDR1 and CDR2 are SQVTM and ANQGSEA. The CDR3 sequence: CSDLLRTIHPYEQYF. The CDR3 bases are TGCAGCGACCTCTTACGGACAATTCACCCCTACGAGCAGTACTTC.

This chain joins TRBV2 and TRBJ1-2, with a possible D match to TRBD1 (6 bases). V dropped 4 bases and J dropped 3 bases, with 18 bases sitting between them. The CDR3 is made up of 16 amino acids. Germline-derived CDR1 and CDR2 are SNHLY and FYNNEI. The CDR3 DNA reads TGTGCCAGCAGTGGATTTGGGGGGGCTAAAGACTATGGCTACACCTTC. It yields the protein CASSGFGGAKDYGYTF.

This clone was found a few times. This chain connects TRBV28 to TRBJ1-6, with a possible D match to TRBD1 (5 bases). This CDR3 has 14 residues. CDR1 is MDHEN and CDR2 is SYDVKM in the germline V gene. With 7 bases removed from V and 10 bases from J, the gap between germline ends came to 17 bases. The CDR3 sequence: CASTGGSLASPLHF. As DNA, the CDR3 is TGTGCCAGCACCGGGGGTAGCTTAGCGTCACCCCTCCACTTT.

The chain recombines TRBV5-1 with TRBJ2-1, with 7 bases lining up with TRBD1. Per germline, CDR1 SGHRS and CDR2 YFSETQ. The ends lost 2 bases at V and 3 bases at J; junction bases unmatched: 2. There are 14 residues in the CDR3. CDR3 bases: TGCGCCAGCAGCTTTCGGGACAGCTACAATGAGCAGTTCTTC. This gives the protein CASSFRDSYNEQFF.

The chain links TRBV6-4 to TRBJ2-3, with 7 bases that match TRBD2. The junction had 10 bases not matched to a gene; V was cut back by 6 bases and J by 4 bases. The germline V gene has CDR1 MRHNA and CDR2 SNTAGT. This CDR3 has 15 residues. The CDR3 reads CASSPWGGGADTQYF. CDR3 bases: TGTGCCAGCAGCCCCTGGGGGGGTGGGGCAGATACGCAGTATTTT.

The rearrangement links TRBV19 to TRBJ1-1; perhaps TRBD1 as D (6 bases). Looked up from germline, CDR1 is LNHDA and CDR2 is SQIVND (reference sequence). This CDR3 is 14 amino acids long. V lost 10 bases, J lost 6 bases, and 21 bases lay in between. The CDR3 sequence: CAITDSPGKPEAFF. Written as DNA, the CDR3 is TGTGCCATCACGGACAGTCCGGGCAAACCTGAAGCTTTCTTT.